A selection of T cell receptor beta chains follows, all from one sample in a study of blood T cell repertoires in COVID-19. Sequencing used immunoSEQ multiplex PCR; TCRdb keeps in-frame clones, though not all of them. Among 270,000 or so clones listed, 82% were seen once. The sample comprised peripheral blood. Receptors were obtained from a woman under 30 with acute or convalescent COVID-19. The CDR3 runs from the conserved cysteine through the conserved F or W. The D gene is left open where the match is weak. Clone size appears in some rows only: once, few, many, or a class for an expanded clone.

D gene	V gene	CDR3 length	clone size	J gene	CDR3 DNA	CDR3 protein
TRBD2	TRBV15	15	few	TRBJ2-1	TGTGCCACCAGCAGCGTAGCGGGAGGTATTGATGAGCAGTTCTTC	CATSSVAGGIDEQFF
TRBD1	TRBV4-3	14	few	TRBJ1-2	TGCGCCAGCAGCCCAGCCGGGACAGGGGAGGGCTACACCTTC	CASSPAGTGEGYTF
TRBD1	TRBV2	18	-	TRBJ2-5	TGTGCCAGCAGTGAAGGGCAGGGGGCGCTTTATAGCGTTGAGACCCAGTACTTC	CASSEGQGALYSVETQYF
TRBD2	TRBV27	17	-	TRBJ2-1	TGTGCCAGCAGTTCGCTATCGACTAGCGGTAGAGGCGATGAGCAGTTCTTC	CASSSLSTSGRGDEQFF
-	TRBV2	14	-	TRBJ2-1	TGTGCCAGCAGTGAAGTGAGCGTCGGCAATGAGCAGTTCTTC	CASSEVSVGNEQFF
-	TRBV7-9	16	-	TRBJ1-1	TGTGCCAGCAGCTTCGGCAGGGAGGCCATGAACACTGAAGCTTTCTTT	CASSFGREAMNTEAFF
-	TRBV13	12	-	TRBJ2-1	TGTGCCAGCAGCCGCCGAGGAGATGAGCAGTTCTTC	CASSRRGDEQFF
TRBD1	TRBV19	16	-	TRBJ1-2	TGTGCCAGTAGTACCGTCGGGACAGCACGTTATTATGGCTACACCTTC	CASSTVGTARYYGYTF
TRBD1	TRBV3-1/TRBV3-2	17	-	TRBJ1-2	TGCGCCAGCAGCCAAGATCTGGGGACAGGCCATAACTATGGCTACACCTTC	CASSQDLGTGHNYGYTF
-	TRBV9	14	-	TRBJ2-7	TGTGCCAGCGCTCCAGACAGGCTCCCGAGTGAGCAGTACTTC	CASAPDRLPSEQYF
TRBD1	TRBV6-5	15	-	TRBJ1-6	TGTGCCAGCAGAAACGGGGACAGGAATAATTCACCCCTCCACTTT	CASRNGDRNNSPLHF
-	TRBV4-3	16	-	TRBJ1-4	TGCGCCAGCAGCCCAAAATTAAAAGCCCTTAATGAAAAACTGTTTTTT	CASSPKLKALNEKLFF
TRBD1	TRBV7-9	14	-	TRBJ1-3	TGTGCCAGCAGCCACTGGGACAGGGGAAACACCATATATTTT	CASSHWDRGNTIYF
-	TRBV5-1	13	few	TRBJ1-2	TGCGCCAGCAGCTTGGACGGGGATTATGGCTACACCTTC	CASSLDGDYGYTF
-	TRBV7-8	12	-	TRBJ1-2	TGTGCCAGCAGCCGTGGACAGTATGGCTACACCTTC	CASSRGQYGYTF
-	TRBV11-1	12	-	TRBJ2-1	TGTGCCAGCAGCCCCGCCGGCAATGAGCAGTTCTTC	CASSPAGNEQFF
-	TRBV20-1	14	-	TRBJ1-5	TGCAGTGCTAGTCGCAATTCGGGGAATCAGCCCCAGCATTTT	CSASRNSGNQPQHF
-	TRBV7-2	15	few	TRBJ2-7	TGTGCCAGCAGCTCGGAACGGGGAGCTACCTACGAGCAGTACTTC	CASSSERGATYEQYF
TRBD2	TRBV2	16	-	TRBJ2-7	TGTGCCAGCAGGAACCCCCTAGCGGGTGCTTCCTACGAGCAGTACTTC	CASRNPLAGASYEQYF
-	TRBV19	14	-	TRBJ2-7	TGTGCCAGTAGTCATCAGGGTGCTGACTACGAGCAGTACTTC	CASSHQGADYEQYF
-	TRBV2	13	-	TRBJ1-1	TGTGCCAGCCCTGCAAATAGGAACACTGAAGCTTTCTTT	CASPANRNTEAFF
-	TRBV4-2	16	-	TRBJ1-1	TGTGCCAGCAGCCAACAAAACAGGGAGCGTGGCACTGAAGCTTTCTTT	CASSQQNRERGTEAFF
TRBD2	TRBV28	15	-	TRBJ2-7	TGTGCCAGCAGAAAGCGGGAGGTTGCCTCCTACGAGCAGTACTTC	CASRKREVASYEQYF
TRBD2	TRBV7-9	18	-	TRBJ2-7	TGTGCCAGCAGCTTATCCTCACTACGAACTAGCGGGGGGTACGAGCAGTACTTC	CASSLSSLRTSGGYEQYF
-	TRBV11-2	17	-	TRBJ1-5	TGTGCCAGCAGCTTAGCCTCGACAACTCGGGGGGGTCAGCCCCAGCATTTT	CASSLASTTRGGQPQHF
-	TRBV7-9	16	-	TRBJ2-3	TGTGCCAGCAGCTTATCCGAGACTAGTTATAAAGATACGCAGTATTTT	CASSLSETSYKDTQYF
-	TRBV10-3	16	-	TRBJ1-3	TGTGCCATCAAGGAACAAGGGGCCTTCTCTGGAAACACCATATATTTT	CAIKEQGAFSGNTIYF
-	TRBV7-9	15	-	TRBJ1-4	TGTGCCAGCAGCTTAGCAGGTCGGGCTAATGAAAAACTGTTTTTT	CASSLAGRANEKLFF
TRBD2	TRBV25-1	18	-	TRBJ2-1	TGTGCCAGCAGTGAATCCCTGACTAGCGGACCCTCCTACAATGAGCAGTTCTTC	CASSESLTSGPSYNEQFF
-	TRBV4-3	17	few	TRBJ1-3	TGCGCCAGCAGCCAAGATAGTCCAGGGGATGGTGGAAACACCATATATTTT	CASSQDSPGDGGNTIYF
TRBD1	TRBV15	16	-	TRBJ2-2	TGTGCCACCAGCAGAGATCAGGGGGCGGACACCGGGGAGCTGTTTTTT	CATSRDQGADTGELFF
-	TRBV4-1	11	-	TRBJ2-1	TGCGCCAGCAGCCAAGAGGGGAGCTTGTTCTTC	CASSQEGSLFF
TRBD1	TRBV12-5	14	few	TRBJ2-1	TGTGCTAGTGGTTTGGTTGAGTCCGGGACAGGGCAGTTCTTC	CASGLVESGTGQFF
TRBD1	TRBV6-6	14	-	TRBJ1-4	TGTGCCAGCAGCTTCAGGGGGCCAAATGAAAAACTGTTTTTT	CASSFRGPNEKLFF
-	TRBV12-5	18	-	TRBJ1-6	TGTGCTAGTGGTTTGGCTTTCGGGGGGAGCTCCTATAATTCACCCCTCCACTTT	CASGLAFGGSSYNSPLHF
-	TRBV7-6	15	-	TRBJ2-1	TGTGCCAGCAGCTTAGAGGGGCAGGGGTTCGTTGAGCAGTTCTTC	CASSLEGQGFVEQFF
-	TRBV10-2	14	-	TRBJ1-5	TGCGCCAGCAGTGGACCAGGGGAGGGTCAGCCCCAGCATTTT	CASSGPGEGQPQHF
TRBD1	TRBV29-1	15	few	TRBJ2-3	TGCAGCTTTAAGAAGACAGGGGTGAGTTCAGATACGCAGTATTTT	CSFKKTGVSSDTQYF
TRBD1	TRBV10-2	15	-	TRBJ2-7	TGCGCCAGCAGTGGGGCCGAGACAGGGACCTACGAGCAGTACTTC	CASSGAETGTYEQYF
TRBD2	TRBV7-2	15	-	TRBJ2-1	TGTGCCAGCAGCTCTAGCGGGATCTCCTACAATGAGCAGTTCTTC	CASSSSGISYNEQFF
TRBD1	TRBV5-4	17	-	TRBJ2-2	TGTGCCAGCAGCTTGGAGCCTAACAGGGGGCTCGCCGGGGAGCTGTTTTTT	CASSLEPNRGLAGELFF
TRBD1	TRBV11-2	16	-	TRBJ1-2	TGTGCCAGCAGCTTAGTTCAGACAGGGGCCGGCTATGGCTACACCTTC	CASSLVQTGAGYGYTF
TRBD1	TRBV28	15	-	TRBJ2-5	TGTGCCAGCAGTTTTCTCGGGCAGGGGGTTGAGACCCAGTACTTC	CASSFLGQGVETQYF
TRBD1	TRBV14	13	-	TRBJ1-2	TGTGCCAGCAGCCCGAGGACAGGGCACGGCTACACCTTC	CASSPRTGHGYTF
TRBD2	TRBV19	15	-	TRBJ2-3	TGTGCCAGTAGTATTGGCGGGAGCGAGGGAGATACGCAGTATTTT	CASSIGGSEGDTQYF
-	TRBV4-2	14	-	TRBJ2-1	TGTGCCAGCAGCCAAGAGAGTTTGCCTAATGAGCAGTTCTTC	CASSQESLPNEQFF
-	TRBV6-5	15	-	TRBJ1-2	TGTGCCAGCAGGGAGACAGGTTCCCCACTTATTGGTTACACCTTC	CASRETGSPLIGYTF
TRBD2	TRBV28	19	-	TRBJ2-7	TGTGCCAGCAGCCCTGGAACGGCTAGCGGGAGTCGAAGCTCCTACGAGCAGTACTTC	CASSPGTASGSRSSYEQYF
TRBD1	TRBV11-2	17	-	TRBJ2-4	TGTGCCAGCACCAGGGGGAGCCACGAATTAGCCAAAAACATTCAGTACTTC	CASTRGSHELAKNIQYF